Listed below are T cell receptor beta chains from one sample, sequenced in a study of response to subunit inactivated influenza vaccine. TCRdb itself ran the RT-PCR reads through MiXCR, one entry per CDR3 protein. The sample consists of roughly 790,000 distinct CDR3 sequences, 21% of them appearing once. The sample here was PBMCs from blood, taken roughly 5 days after vaccination. The receptor source for this set is a man aged 45-65 years who received an inactivated influenza vaccine. Both conserved end residues are trimmed from each CDR3. The size of a clone is reported for some rows only, either as once, few or many, or as a class for expanded clones.

V gene,clone size,J gene,CDR3 protein
TRBV20-1,many,TRBJ2-5,SAVGTVETQY
TRBV4-1,once,TRBJ2-5,ASSQGSGRAVETQY
TRBV29-1,-,TRBJ1-2,SVGPLRGTNYGYT
TRBV27,-,TRBJ1-6,ASSLSPGGARNSPLH
TRBV7-2,-,TRBJ1-2,ASSPDRNGYT
TRBV20-1,-,TRBJ2-3,SARDYRTSGRADTQY
TRBV11-2,-,TRBJ2-1,ASSLERLAGANEQF
TRBV20-1,few,TRBJ1-4,SARVQATNEKLF
TRBV28,few,TRBJ2-7,ASSFFGDRGEEQY
TRBV6-5,-,TRBJ1-4,ASSYYGGRSEKLF
TRBV29-1,-,TRBJ2-7,SVELDRDHEQY
TRBV5-6,few,TRBJ2-7,ASSLSLGQTLYEQY
TRBV12-3/TRBV12-4,few,TRBJ1-5,ASSFRGSNQPQH
TRBV5-1,-,TRBJ2-1,ASSLWGQGNNEQF
TRBV5-1,-,TRBJ2-7,ASSLAEDRVSYEQY
TRBV20-1,few,TRBJ1-5,SAYYYSNQPQH
TRBV20-1,few,TRBJ1-2,SARFKGDYGYT
TRBV6-2/TRBV6-3,-,TRBJ2-1,ASKIAGGPHEQF
TRBV10-3,few,TRBJ2-7,AMGTPPYEQY
TRBV5-6,few,TRBJ2-7,ASSTGPVCPQY
TRBV6-6,few,TRBJ2-5,ASSYSLANTQY